Sequencing of this TCR beta chain was carried out in a study of identifying expanded T cells in peripheral blood. Regarding this clone: Its antigen is as yet unknown.

Clones were read by immunoSEQ multiplex PCR, and TCRdb kept only the in-frame ones, dropping some. Seen here are tens of thousands of clones, about 91% observed once, and the top ten hold approximately 2.8%. During the collection period, no donor immune events like infections were recorded. Notes on the study in general: Variance in clone template counts between roughly two-week samples significantly increased with total template count across all healthy donors. About 1.2 clones differed between technical replicates, versus approximately 16 and 20 over time.

The receptor's source is a person aged 18 to 69 in good health. The sequenced sample was blood.

Written as DNA, the CDR3 is TGTGCCAGCAGCGTGACGGGTTTCTCAACTAATGAAAAACTGTTTTTT. Encoded protein: CASSVTGFSTNEKLFF. The rearrangement links TRBV7-6 to TRBJ1-4; D remains ambiguous. The V and J ends lost 5 bases and 0 bases respectively, with 13 bases between them. This CDR3 region has 16 residues. CDR1 SGHVS and CDR2 FNYEAQ come from the germline V gene.